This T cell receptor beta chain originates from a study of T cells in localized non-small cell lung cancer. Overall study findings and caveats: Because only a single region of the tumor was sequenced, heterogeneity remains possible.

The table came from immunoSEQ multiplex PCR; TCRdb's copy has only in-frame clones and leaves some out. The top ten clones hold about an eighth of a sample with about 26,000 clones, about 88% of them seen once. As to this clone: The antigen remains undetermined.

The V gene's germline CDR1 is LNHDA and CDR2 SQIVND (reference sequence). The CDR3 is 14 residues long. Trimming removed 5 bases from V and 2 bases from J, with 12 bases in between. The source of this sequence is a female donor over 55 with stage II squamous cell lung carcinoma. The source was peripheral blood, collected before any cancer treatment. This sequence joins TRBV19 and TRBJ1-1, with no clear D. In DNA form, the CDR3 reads TGTGCCAGTAGTGTATTGGAGCCTAACACTGAAGCTTTCTTT. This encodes CASSVLEPNTEAFF.